What follows is one TCR beta chain and its context. What it binds is not known. This sample is part of a study of cytomegalovirus exposure and HLA in healthy donors. Overall study: Falling in the Caucasian-associated ancestry cluster were approximately 86% of some 400 genotyped donors.

Primers included in the PCR were 60 Vbeta and 13 Jbeta primers. Libraries were prepared by immunoSEQ multiplex PCR; TCRdb keeps only in-frame clonotypes and omits some of them. Among roughly 280,000 clones listed, roughly two thirds were seen once. This CDR3 region has 15 residues. Germline CDR1 and CDR2: SEHNR and FQNEAQ (reference sequence). The J segment lost 0 bases and the V segment lost 3 bases, leaving 5 bases of the junction unmatched. Whole-study findings and limits: Sequencing depth across donors, presence/absence analyses assumed, was roughly uniform. Excluded: some indistinguishable V segments such as TRBV6-2 and TRBV6-3. The CMV antigen specificity of a few CMV-associated chains was confirmed through in vitro analysis.

This receptor was obtained from a female donor in good health and CMV-seronegative. The chain uses TRBV7-9 and TRBJ2-7; TRBD1 matches at 7 bases. Sequencing input: PBMCs. CDR3 DNA sequence: TGTGCCAGCAGCTTCGCAGGGGGTAGCTCCTACGAGCAGTACTTC. Its translation is CASSFAGGSSYEQYF.